The rows below give T cell receptor beta chains drawn from one sample of a study of Graves' ophthalmopathy and Graves' hyperthyroidism. TCRdb redid the calling of the multiplex PCR reads with MiXCR, one entry per CDR3 protein. The table includes almost 400,000 distinct CDR3 sequences, approximately 20% detected once. The specimen was peripheral blood. All receptors derive from a woman under 30 with Graves' ophthalmopathy. The CDR3 runs from the conserved cysteine through the conserved F or W. A D gene is named only where the DNA matches it firmly. The size entry is marked missing in some rows and otherwise reads once, few, many or a size class.

clone size,V gene,J gene,D gene,CDR3 protein,CDR3 DNA
many,TRBV6-2/TRBV6-3,TRBJ1-5,-,CASSYLGVAQHF,TGTGCCAGCAGTTACCTCGGTGTGGCCCAGCATTTT
-,TRBV6-5,TRBJ2-7,-,CASSWSDQTYEQYF,TGTGCCAGCAGTTGGTCAGACCAAACCTACGAGCAGTACTTC
many,TRBV7-9,TRBJ1-1,TRBD1,CASSPPGQGSGEAFF,TGTGCCAGCAGCCCTCCGGGACAGGGATCGGGAGAAGCTTTCTTT
many,TRBV5-1,TRBJ1-1,-,CASSLESRNTEAFF,TGCGCCAGCAGCTTGGAGAGCAGGAACACTGAAGCTTTCTTT
many,TRBV28,TRBJ2-5,-,CASRTMRETQYF,TGTGCCAGCAGGACTATGCGCGAGACCCAGTACTTC
many,TRBV25-1,TRBJ2-7,-,CASSESPFDEQYF,TGTGCCAGCAGTGAATCCCCCTTTGACGAGCAGTACTTC
many,TRBV11-2,TRBJ2-7,TRBD2,CASSPGLAGFWEQYF,TGTGCCAGCAGCCCGGGACTAGCGGGGTTCTGGGAGCAGTACTTC
many,TRBV7-9,TRBJ1-1,-,CASSLEGSLTEAFF,TGTGCCAGCAGCTTAGAGGGGAGCCTCACTGAAGCTTTCTTT
many,TRBV7-2,TRBJ1-1,-,CASSLGLWSNTEAFF,TGTGCCAGCAGCTTAGGATTATGGTCGAACACTGAAGCTTTCTTT
many,TRBV6-2/TRBV6-3,TRBJ2-2,-,CASRSSGTLAGELFF,TGTGCCAGCAGAAGCTCCGGGACCCTGGCCGGGGAGCTGTTTTTT
many,TRBV9,TRBJ2-4,-,CASSVARAKNIQYF,TGTGCCAGCAGCGTAGCTAGGGCCAAAAACATTCAGTACTTC
many,TRBV6-1,TRBJ2-2,-,CASSEQGGITGELFF,TGTGCCAGCAGTGAACAGGGAGGTATCACCGGGGAGCTGTTTTTT
few,TRBV20-1,TRBJ2-5,TRBD2,CSARTSGPEQETQYF,TGCAGTGCGAGGACTAGCGGGCCCGAACAAGAGACCCAGTACTTC
many,TRBV27,TRBJ2-7,-,CASSAPPSFYEQYF,TGTGCCAGCAGTGCCCCTCCGTCCTTCTACGAGCAGTACTTC
many,TRBV28,TRBJ1-1,TRBD1,CASTTSRGFTEAFF,TGTGCCAGCACCACTTCCAGGGGGTTCACTGAAGCTTTCTTT
many,TRBV7-2,TRBJ2-5,TRBD1,CASSLIRGRGPQYF,TGTGCCAGCAGCTTAATCAGGGGGCGAGGACCACAGTACTTC
many,TRBV5-1,TRBJ2-7,-,CASSFRTGTYEQYF,TGCGCCAGCAGCTTCAGAACAGGGACCTACGAGCAGTACTTC
many,TRBV6-1,TRBJ1-1,-,CASSALDGVNTEAFF,TGTGCCAGCAGTGCCCTGGACGGCGTGAACACTGAAGCTTTCTTT
-,TRBV9,TRBJ2-4,-,CASSGGGSGAKNIQYF,TGTGCCAGCAGCGGTGGAGGTTCCGGCGCCAAAAACATTCAGTACTTC
many,TRBV6-1,TRBJ2-7,-,CASSKGGLPYEQYF,TGTGCCAGCAGTAAAGGGGGTCTTCCCTACGAGCAGTACTTC
many,TRBV19,TRBJ2-6,-,CASSMRGLPGANVLTF,TGTGCCAGTAGTATGCGTGGCCTCCCTGGGGCCAACGTCCTGACTTTC
many,TRBV4-1,TRBJ1-5,-,CASSQSGTRKQHF,TGCGCCAGCAGCCAAAGTGGGACCAGGAAGCAGCATTTT
many,TRBV7-8,TRBJ1-3,-,CASSGGTSSGNTIYF,TGTGCCAGCAGCGGGGGGACAAGCTCTGGAAACACCATATATTTT
many,TRBV20-1,TRBJ2-2,TRBD2,CSARGLAGTTGELFF,TGCAGTGCTAGAGGGCTAGCGGGAACCACCGGGGAGCTGTTTTTT
many,TRBV6-1,TRBJ2-7,-,CASSELGVSYEQYF,TGTGCCAGCAGTGAATTAGGGGTCTCCTACGAGCAGTACTTC
many,TRBV20-1,TRBJ2-7,-,CSAGRPSYEQYF,TGCAGTGCTGGTCGGCCCTCCTACGAGCAGTACTTC
few,TRBV30,TRBJ1-1,-,CAWSARGSEAFF,TGTGCCTGGAGTGCGCGGGGATCTGAAGCTTTCTTT
many,TRBV15,TRBJ1-2,-,CATSREPKNNYGYTF,TGTGCCACCAGCAGAGAACCCAAAAATAACTATGGCTACACCTTC
many,TRBV28,TRBJ2-5,TRBD1,CASSAPTGEETQYF,TGTGCCAGCAGTGCCCCGACAGGGGAAGAGACCCAGTACTTC
many,TRBV28,TRBJ2-5,TRBD2,CASSPQAGNLAGGPFPYF,TGTGCCAGCAGTCCCCAGGCGGGGAACCTAGCGGGAGGGCCCTTTCCGTACTTC
many,TRBV12-3/TRBV12-4,TRBJ2-7,-,CASRNTGRGAYEQYF,TGTGCCAGCAGGAATACAGGGAGAGGGGCCTACGAGCAGTACTTC
many,TRBV19,TRBJ2-2,TRBD1,CASGAGQGTGELFF,TGTGCCAGTGGTGCTGGACAGGGCACCGGGGAGCTGTTTTTT
many,TRBV28,TRBJ2-5,TRBD2,CASSLFIAGGSAQYF,TGTGCCAGCAGTTTATTTATAGCGGGAGGCTCGGCCCAGTACTTC
many,TRBV5-1,TRBJ1-1,-,CASSLRRLNTEAFF,TGCGCCAGCAGCTTGCGGCGGTTGAACACTGAAGCTTTCTTT
few,TRBV12-3/TRBV12-4,TRBJ2-6,TRBD1,CASKKGQLISGANVLTF,TGTGCCAGCAAAAAGGGACAGCTAATCTCTGGGGCCAACGTCCTGACTTTC
many,TRBV2,TRBJ2-5,TRBD1,CASSEGQPQETQYF,TGTGCCAGCAGTGAGGGACAGCCCCAAGAGACCCAGTACTTC
many,TRBV6-1,TRBJ2-7,-,CASSEWQGYEQYF,TGTGCCAGCAGTGAATGGCAGGGGTACGAGCAGTACTTC
many,TRBV30,TRBJ2-2,-,CAWSRANTGELFF,TGTGCCTGGAGCAGGGCGAACACCGGGGAGCTGTTTTTT
many,TRBV28,TRBJ2-7,-,CASSSVPSYEQYF,TGTGCCAGCAGTTCGGTCCCTTCCTACGAGCAGTACTTC
many,TRBV27,TRBJ1-3,-,CASSLFGAGGNTIYF,TGTGCCAGCAGTTTATTCGGGGCAGGTGGAAACACCATATATTTT
few,TRBV11-2,TRBJ2-7,-,CASSRTMREQYF,TGTGCCAGCAGTAGAACGATGAGGGAGCAGTACTTC
many,TRBV10-1,TRBJ1-1,-,CASTSIIQENTEAFF,TGCGCCAGCACCTCGATTATACAGGAGAACACTGAAGCTTTCTTT
many,TRBV6-5,TRBJ2-7,TRBD1,CASSYDRDNEQYF,TGTGCCAGCAGTTACGACAGGGACAACGAGCAGTACTTC
many,TRBV4-3,TRBJ1-2,TRBD1,CASSQGGPYDRDYGYTF,TGCGCCAGCAGCCAAGGGGGGCCCTATGACAGGGATTATGGCTACACCTTC
many,TRBV15,TRBJ1-1,-,CATAGGWNTEAFF,TGTGCCACCGCCGGGGGTTGGAACACTGAAGCTTTCTTT
few,TRBV20-1,TRBJ1-5,TRBD1,CSARDSGSNQPQHF,TGCAGTGCCAGGGACAGCGGGAGCAATCAGCCCCAGCATTTT
few,TRBV18,TRBJ1-1,-,CASSPPSQSNTEAFF,TGTGCCAGCTCACCACCTTCACAGTCGAACACTGAAGCTTTCTTT
-,TRBV7-2,TRBJ2-5,-,CASGQSVQETQYF,TGTGCCAGCGGGCAGTCGGTGCAAGAGACCCAGTACTTC